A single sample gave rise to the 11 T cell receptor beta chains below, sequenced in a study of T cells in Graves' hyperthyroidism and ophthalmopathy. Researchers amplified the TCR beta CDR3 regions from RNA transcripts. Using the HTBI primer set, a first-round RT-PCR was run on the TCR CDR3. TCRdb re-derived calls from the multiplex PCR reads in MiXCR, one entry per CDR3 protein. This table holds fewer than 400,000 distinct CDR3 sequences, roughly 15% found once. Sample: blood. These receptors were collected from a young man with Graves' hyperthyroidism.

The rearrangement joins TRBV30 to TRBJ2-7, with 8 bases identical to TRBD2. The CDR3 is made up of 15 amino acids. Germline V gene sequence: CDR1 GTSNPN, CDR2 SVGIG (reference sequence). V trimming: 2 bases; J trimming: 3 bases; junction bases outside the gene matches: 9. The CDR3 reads CAWSPPGGVLYEQYF. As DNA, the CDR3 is TGTGCCTGGAGTCCCCCGGGAGGGGTACTCTACGAGCAGTACTTC.

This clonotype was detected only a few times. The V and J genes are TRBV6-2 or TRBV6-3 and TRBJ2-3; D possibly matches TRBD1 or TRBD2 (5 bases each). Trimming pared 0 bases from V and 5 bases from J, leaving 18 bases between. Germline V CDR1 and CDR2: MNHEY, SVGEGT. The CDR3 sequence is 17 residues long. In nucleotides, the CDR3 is TGTGCCAGCAGTTACTCGAGGGCCGGGGCAGCCGAAGATACGCAGTATTTT. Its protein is CASSYSRAGAAEDTQYF.

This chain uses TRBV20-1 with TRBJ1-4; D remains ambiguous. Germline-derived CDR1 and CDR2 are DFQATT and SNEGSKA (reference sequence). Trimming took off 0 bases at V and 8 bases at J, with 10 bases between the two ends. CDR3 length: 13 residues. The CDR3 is CSARDGQKEKLFF. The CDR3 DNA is TGCAGTGCTAGAGATGGGCAGAAAGAAAAACTGTTTTTT.

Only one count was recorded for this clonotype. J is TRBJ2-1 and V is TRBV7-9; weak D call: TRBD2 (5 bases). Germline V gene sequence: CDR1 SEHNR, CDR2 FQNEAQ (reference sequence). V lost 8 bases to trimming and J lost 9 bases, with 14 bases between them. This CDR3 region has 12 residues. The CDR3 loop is CASRGSGSEQFF. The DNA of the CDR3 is TGTGCCAGCCGGGGTAGTGGGAGTGAGCAGTTCTTC.

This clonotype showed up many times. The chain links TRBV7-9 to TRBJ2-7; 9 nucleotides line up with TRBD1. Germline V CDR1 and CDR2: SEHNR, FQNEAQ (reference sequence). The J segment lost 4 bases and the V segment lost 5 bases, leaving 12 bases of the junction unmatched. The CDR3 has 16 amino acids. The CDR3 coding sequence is TGTGCCAGCAGCCAGTCCGGGACAGGGATTGCATACGAGCAGTACTTC. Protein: CASSQSGTGIAYEQYF. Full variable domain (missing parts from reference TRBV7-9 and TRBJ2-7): DTGVSQNPRHKITKRGQNVTFRCDPISEHNRLYWYRQTLGQGPEFLTYFQNEAQLEKSRLLSDRFSAERPKGSFSTLEIQRTEQGDSAMYLCASSQSGTGIAYEQYFGPGTRLTVT.

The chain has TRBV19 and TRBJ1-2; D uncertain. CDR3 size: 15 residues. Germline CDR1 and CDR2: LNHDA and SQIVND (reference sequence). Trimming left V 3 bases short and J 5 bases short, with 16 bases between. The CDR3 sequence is CASSISVRSDYGYTF. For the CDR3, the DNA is TGTGCCAGTAGTATCAGCGTTCGGTCAGATTATGGCTACACCTTC.

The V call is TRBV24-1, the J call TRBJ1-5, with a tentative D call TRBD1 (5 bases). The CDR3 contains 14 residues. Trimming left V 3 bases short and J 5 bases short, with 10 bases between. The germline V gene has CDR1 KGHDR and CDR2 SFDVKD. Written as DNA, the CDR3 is TGTGCCACCAGTGATACCCAGGGTTATCAGCCCCAGCATTTT. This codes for CATSDTQGYQPQHF.

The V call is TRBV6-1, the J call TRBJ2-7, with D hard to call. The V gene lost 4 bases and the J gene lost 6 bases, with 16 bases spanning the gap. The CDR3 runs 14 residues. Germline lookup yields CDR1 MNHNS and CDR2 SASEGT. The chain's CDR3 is CASSALVWSGEQYF. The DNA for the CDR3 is TGTGCCAGCAGTGCCCTAGTGTGGTCGGGCGAGCAGTACTTC.

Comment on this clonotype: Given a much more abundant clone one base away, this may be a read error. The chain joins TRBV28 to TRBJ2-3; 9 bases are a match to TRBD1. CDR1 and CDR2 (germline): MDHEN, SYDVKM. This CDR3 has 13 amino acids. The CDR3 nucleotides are TGTGCCAGCACCCGGACAGGGGTAGATATGCAGTATTTT. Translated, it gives CASTRTGVDMQYF.

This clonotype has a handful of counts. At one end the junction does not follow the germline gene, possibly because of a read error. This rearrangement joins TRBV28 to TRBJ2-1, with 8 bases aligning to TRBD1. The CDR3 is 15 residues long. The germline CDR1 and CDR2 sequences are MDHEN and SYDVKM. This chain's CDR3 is CASSTRTGSYNERFF. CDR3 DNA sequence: TGTGCCAGCAGTACGAGGACAGGGAGCTACAATGAGCGGTTCTTC.

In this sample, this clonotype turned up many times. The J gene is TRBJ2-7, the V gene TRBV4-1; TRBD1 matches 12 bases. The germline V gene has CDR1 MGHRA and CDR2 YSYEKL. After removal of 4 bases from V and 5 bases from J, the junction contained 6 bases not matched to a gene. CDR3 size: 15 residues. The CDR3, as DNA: TGCGCCAGCAGCCTGGGACAGGGGGCTGGGAACGAGCAGTACTTC. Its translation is CASSLGQGAGNEQYF.